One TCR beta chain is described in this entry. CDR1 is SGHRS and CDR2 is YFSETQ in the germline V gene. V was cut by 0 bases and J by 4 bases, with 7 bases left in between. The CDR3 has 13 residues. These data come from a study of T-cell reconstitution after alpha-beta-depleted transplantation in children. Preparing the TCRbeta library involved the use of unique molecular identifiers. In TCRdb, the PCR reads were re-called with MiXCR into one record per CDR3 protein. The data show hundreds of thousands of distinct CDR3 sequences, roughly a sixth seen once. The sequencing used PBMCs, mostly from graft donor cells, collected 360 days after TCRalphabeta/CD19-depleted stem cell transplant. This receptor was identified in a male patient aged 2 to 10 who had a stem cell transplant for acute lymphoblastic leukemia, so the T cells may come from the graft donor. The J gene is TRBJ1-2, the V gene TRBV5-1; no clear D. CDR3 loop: CASSLDSPYGYTF. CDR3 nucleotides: TGCGCCAGCAGCTTGGACAGCCCCTATGGCTACACCTTC.